This T cell receptor (beta chain) emerged from a study of blood T cells in healthy people across ages. General study points: More naive CD4+ cells and higher diversity were found in long-lived than in aged donors.

The second PCR ran about 6 to 12 cycles with a sample-barcoded 5' primer and J-beta primers. TCRdb reprocessed the 5' RACE reads via MiXCR and lists one record per CDR3 protein. This sample has approximately 800,000 distinct CDR3 sequences, with about 46% found just once. This clonotype was recorded many times. Its antigen is as yet unknown. CDR1 is SQVTM, CDR2 ANQGSEA, per germline. V dropped 3 bases and J dropped 5 bases, with 13 bases sitting between them. The CDR3 sequence is 13 residues long. The donors, healthy Caucasians from Russia, were aged about 6 to 95. They isolated at least 6.5 million PBMCs from each sample.

The rearrangement uses TRBV29-1 and TRBJ2-5; D remains ambiguous. The source material was blood. This TCR came from a man aged 80 or over in good health. The CDR3 region has the DNA TGCAGCGTTGACCCCGGGTCGGATGAGACCCAGTACTTC. Translation: CSVDPGSDETQYF.